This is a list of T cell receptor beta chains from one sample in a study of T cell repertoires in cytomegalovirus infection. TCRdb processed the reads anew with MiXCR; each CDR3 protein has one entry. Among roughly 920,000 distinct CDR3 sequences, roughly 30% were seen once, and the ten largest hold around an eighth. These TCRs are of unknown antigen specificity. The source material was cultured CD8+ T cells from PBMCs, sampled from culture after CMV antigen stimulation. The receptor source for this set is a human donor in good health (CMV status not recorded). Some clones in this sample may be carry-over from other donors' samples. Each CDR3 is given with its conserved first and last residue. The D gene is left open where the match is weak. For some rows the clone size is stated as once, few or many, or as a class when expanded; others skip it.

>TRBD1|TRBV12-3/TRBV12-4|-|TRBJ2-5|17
CASSFEVQGSYQETQYF
TGTGCCAGCAGTTTCGAGGTACAGGGGTCCTACCAAGAGACCCAGTACTTC
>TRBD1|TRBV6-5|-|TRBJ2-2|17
CASSYSSGGEATGELFF
TGTGCCAGCAGTTACTCGTCAGGGGGCGAAGCTACCGGGGAGCTGTTTTTT
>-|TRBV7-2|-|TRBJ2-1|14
CASSLAPPLNEQFF
TGTGCCAGCAGCTTAGCGCCCCCCCTCAATGAGCAGTTCTTC
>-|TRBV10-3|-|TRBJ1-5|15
CAISEGGDRNQPQHF
TGTGCCATCAGTGAAGGAGGGGATAGGAATCAGCCCCAGCATTTT
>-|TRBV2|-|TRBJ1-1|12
CASRREGAEAFF
TGTGCCAGCAGGAGGGAGGGGGCTGAAGCTTTCTTT
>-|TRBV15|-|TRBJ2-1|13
CATRGQVYNEQFF
TGTGCCACCAGAGGGCAGGTTTACAATGAGCAGTTCTTC
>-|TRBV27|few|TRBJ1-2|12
CASSLFNYGYTF
TGTGCCAGCAGTTTGTTTAACTATGGCTACACCTTC
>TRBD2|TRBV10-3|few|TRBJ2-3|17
CAISEASGGLVTNTQYF
TGTGCCATCAGTGAGGCTAGCGGGGGGTTAGTCACGAATACGCAGTATTTT
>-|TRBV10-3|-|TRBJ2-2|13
CAIMGGADGELFF
TGTGCCATCATGGGGGGGGCGGACGGGGAGCTGTTTTTT
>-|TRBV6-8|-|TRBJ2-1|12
CASSPPGQGQFF
TGTGCCAGCAGCCCCCCGGGCCAGGGGCAGTTCTTC
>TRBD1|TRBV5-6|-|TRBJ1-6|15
CASSEVTGANSPLHF
TGTGCCAGCAGCGAAGTGACAGGGGCGAATTCACCCCTCCACTTT
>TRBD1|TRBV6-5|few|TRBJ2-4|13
CASGTDFKNIQYF
TGTGCCAGCGGGACAGATTTCAAAAACATTCAGTACTTC
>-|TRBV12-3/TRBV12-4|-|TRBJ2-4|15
CASRGSGLAKNIQYF
TGTGCCAGCAGGGGGTCAGGTCTAGCCAAAAACATTCAGTACTTC